In its sample, the clone carrying this T cell receptor (beta chain) was seen many times. Regions amplified from RNA transcripts were the TCR beta CDR3 regions. Initially, a first-round RT-PCR of the TCR CDR3 employed the HTBI primer set. Via MiXCR, TCRdb re-called the multiplex PCR reads, giving one row per CDR3 protein. The sample shows fewer than 650,000 distinct CDR3 sequences, 12% to 15% of them seen only once. Isolation of PBMCs was performed on around 9.3 ml fresh peripheral blood. The data were obtained in a study of T cells in Graves' hyperthyroidism and ophthalmopathy. The sequence came from a woman aged 18-35 years with Graves' ophthalmopathy. The sequenced material came from blood.

The CDR3 region has the DNA TGCAGTGCTAGGGTGTTGTCTTTGGGGACAAGCCCCATCATCACAGATACGCAGTATTTT. It translates to CSARVLSLGTSPIITDTQYF. The rearrangement links TRBV20-1 to TRBJ2-3; TRBD1 might be the D (6 bases). The V gene's germline CDR1 is DFQATT and CDR2 SNEGSKA (reference sequence). CDR3 length equals 20 residues. Trimming stripped 3 bases from V and 2 bases from J, with 30 bases between.